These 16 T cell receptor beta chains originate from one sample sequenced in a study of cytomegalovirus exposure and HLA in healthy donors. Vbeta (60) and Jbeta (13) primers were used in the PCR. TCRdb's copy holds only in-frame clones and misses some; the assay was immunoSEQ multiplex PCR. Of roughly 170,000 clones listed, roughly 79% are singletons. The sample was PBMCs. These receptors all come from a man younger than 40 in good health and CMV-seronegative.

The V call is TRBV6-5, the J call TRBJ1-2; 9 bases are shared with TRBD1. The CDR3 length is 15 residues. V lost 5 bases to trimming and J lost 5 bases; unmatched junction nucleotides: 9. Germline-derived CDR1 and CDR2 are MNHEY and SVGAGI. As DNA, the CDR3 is TGTGCCAGCAGTAAATCCGGGACAGGGACTTATGGCTACACCTTC. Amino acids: CASSKSGTGTYGYTF.

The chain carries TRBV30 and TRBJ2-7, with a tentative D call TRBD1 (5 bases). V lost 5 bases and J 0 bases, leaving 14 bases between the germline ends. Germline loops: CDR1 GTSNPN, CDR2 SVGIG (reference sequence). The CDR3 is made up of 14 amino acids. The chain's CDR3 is CAWGSTDSSYEQYF. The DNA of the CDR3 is TGTGCCTGGGGATCGACAGACAGCTCCTACGAGCAGTACTTC.

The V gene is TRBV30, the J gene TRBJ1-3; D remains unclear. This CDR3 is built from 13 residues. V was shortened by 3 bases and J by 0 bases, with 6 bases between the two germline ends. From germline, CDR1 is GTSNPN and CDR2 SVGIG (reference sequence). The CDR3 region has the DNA TGTGCCTGGAGGGCCCCCTCTGGAAACACCATATATTTT. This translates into CAWRAPSGNTIYF.

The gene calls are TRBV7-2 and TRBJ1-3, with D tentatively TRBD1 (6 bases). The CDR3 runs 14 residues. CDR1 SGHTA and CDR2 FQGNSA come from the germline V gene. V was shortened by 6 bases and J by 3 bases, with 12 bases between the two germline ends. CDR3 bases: TGTGCCAGCAGACCAGGGGTGGGTGGAAACACCATATATTTT. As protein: CASRPGVGGNTIYF.

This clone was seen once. The CDR3 DNA sequence: TGTGCCAGCAGACCCGACAGGGCCGGCTACGAGCAGTACTTC. Encoded protein: CASRPDRAGYEQYF. The chain uses TRBV16 and TRBJ2-7, with 7 bases lining up with TRBD1. The length of the CDR3 is 14 residues. Trimming at V came to 6 bases and at J to 3 bases, leaving 8 bases not matched to a gene. The germline CDR1 and CDR2 sequences are KGHSY and FQNENV.

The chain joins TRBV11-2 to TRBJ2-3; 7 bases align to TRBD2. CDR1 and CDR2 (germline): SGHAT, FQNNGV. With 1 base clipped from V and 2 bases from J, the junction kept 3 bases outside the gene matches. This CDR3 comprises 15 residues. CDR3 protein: CASSLGAGTTDTQYF. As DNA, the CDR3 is TGTGCCAGCAGCTTAGGAGCGGGGACCACAGATACGCAGTATTTT.

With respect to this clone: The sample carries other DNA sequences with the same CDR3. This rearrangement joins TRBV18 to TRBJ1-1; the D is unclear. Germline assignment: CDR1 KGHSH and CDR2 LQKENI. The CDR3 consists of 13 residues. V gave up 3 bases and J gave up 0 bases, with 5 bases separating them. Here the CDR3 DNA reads TGTGCCAGCTCACCCGACTTGAACACTGAAGCTTTCTTT. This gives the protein CASSPDLNTEAFF.

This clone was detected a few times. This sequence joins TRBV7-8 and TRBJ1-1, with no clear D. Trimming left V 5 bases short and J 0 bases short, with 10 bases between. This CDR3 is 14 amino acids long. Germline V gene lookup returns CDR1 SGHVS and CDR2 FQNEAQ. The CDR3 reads CASSQSAMNTEAFF. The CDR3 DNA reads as TGTGCCAGCAGCCAAAGCGCTATGAACACTGAAGCTTTCTTT.

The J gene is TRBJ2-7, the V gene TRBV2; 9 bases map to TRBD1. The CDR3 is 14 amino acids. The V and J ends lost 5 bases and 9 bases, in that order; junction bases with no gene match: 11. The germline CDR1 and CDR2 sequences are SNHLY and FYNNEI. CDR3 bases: TGTGCCAGCAGTCGGACAGGGGACCCCCTTGGGCAGTACTTC. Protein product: CASSRTGDPLGQYF. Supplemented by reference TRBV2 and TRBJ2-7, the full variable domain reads EPEVTQTPSHQVTQMGQEVILRCVPISNHLYFYWYRQILGQKVEFLVSFYNNEISEKSEIFDDQFSVERPDGSNFTLKIRSTKLEDSAMYFCASSRTGDPLGQYFGPGTRLTVT.

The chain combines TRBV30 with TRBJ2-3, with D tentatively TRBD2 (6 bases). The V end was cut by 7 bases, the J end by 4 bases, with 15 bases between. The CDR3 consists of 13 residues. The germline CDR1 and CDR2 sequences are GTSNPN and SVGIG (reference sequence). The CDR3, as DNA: TGTGCCTCATTTGGAGGGTTCCCAGATACGCAGTATTTT. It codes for CASFGGFPDTQYF. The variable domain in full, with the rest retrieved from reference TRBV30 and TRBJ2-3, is SQTIHQWPATLVQPVGSPLSLECTVEGTSNPNLYWYRQAAGRGLQLLFYSVGIGQISSEVPQNLSASRPQDRQFILSSKKLLLSDSGFYLCASFGGFPDTQYFGPGTRLTVL.

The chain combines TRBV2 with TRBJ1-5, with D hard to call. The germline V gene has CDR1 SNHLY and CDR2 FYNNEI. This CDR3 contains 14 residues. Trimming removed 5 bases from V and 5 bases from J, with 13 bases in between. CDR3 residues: CASSSREFHQPQHF. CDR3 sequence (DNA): TGTGCCAGCAGTTCACGGGAATTTCATCAGCCCCAGCATTTT.

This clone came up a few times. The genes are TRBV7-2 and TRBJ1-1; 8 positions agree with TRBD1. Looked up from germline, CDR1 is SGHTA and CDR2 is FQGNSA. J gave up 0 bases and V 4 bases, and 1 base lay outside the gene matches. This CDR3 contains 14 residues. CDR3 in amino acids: CASSWGQVNTEAFF. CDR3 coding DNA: TGTGCCAGCAGCTGGGGACAGGTGAACACTGAAGCTTTCTTT.

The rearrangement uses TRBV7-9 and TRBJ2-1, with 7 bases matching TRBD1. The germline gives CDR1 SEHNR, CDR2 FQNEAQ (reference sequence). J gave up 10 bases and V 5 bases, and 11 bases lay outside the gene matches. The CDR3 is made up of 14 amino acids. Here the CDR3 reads CASSLPGQRKEQFF. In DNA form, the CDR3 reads TGTGCCAGCAGCCTGCCGGGACAGAGAAAAGAGCAGTTCTTC. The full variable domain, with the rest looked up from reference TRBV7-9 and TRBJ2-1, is DTGVSQNPRHKITKRGQNVTFRCDPISEHNRLYWYRQTLGQGPEFLTYFQNEAQLEKSRLLSDRFSAERPKGSFSTLEIQRTEQGDSAMYLCASSLPGQRKEQFFGPGTRLTVL.

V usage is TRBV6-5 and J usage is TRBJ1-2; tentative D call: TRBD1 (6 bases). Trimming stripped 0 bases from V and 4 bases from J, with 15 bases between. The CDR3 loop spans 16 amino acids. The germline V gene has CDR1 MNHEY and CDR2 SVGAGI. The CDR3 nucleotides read TGTGCCAGCAGTTACTCCGCGGGGGCAGTTACCTATGGCTACACCTTC. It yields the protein CASSYSAGAVTYGYTF.

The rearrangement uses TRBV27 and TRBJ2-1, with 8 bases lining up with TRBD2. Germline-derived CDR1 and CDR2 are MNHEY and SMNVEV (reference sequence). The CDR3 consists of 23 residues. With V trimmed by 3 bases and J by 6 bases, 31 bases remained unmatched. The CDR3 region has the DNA TGTGCCAGCAGTTTGTTGAGAGCGGGGGTGGGGAGGGCCAGGTACGAAGTAAGCAATGAGCAGTTCTTC. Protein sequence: CASSLLRAGVGRARYEVSNEQFF.

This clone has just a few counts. Here the CDR3 reads CASILEQGTDTQYF. In DNA, the CDR3 is TGTGCCAGCATACTAGAGCAGGGCACAGATACGCAGTATTTT. The rearrangement links TRBV2 to TRBJ2-3; the D gene is possibly TRBD2 (5 bases). V shed 7 bases and J shed 1 base, with 12 bases lying between them. CDR1 SNHLY and CDR2 FYNNEI come from the germline V gene. The CDR3 has 14 residues.